The clone carrying this T cell receptor (beta chain) was counted at least ten times. Antigen unknown. This specimen comes from a study of HIV-infected children after antiretroviral therapy interruption. In the study overall: Weeks 0, 48 and 150 were sampled under continuous treatment. Study findings and constraints: After treatment interruption started, naive CD4+ CDR3 overlap across time points dropped. Naive CD4+ Gini coefficient rose by interruption end, suggesting clonal expansion.

V dropped 4 bases and J dropped 3 bases, with 10 bases sitting between them. The CDR3 contains 13 residues. CDR1 and CDR2 (germline): LGHDT, YNNKEL (reference sequence). Unique molecular identifiers were included in an RNA-based 3' RACE TCR library. TCRdb re-called the 3' RACE reads with MiXCR, one entry per CDR3 protein. There are about 83,000 distinct CDR3 sequences in the sample; roughly 6.7% occur only once, and roughly 1.1% lies in the top ten. Treatment specified: PENTA 11 planned treatment interruption arm or continuous ART arm. From thawed PBMCs, naive CD4+ CD45RA+ CD45RO- T cells were sorted.

This sequence originates from a pool of human donors with HIV. V and J are TRBV3-1 and TRBJ2-7; D might be TRBD1 (5 bases). This specimen was CD45RA+ CD4+ T cells from PBMCs, pooled from several time points, taken from a donor given antiretroviral therapy, either interrupted or continuous. Subset indicated: naive CD4+ CD45RA+ CD45RO- T cells. The CDR3 nucleotides are TGTGCCAGCAGCCCCCGACAGAGCTACGAGCAGTACTTC. This sequence encodes CASSPRQSYEQYF.